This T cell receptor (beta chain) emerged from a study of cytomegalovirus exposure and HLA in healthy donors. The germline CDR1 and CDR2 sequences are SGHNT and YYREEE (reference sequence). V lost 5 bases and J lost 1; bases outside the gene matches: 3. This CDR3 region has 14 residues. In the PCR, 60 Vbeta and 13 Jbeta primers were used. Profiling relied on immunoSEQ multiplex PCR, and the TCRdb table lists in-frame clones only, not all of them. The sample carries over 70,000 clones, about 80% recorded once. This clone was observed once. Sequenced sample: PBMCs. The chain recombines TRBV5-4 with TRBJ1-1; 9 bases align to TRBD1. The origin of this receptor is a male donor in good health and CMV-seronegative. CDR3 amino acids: CASRGDRANTEAFF. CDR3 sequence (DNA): TGTGCCAGCAGGGGGGACAGGGCGAACACTGAAGCTTTCTTT.